These 25 T cell receptor beta chains came from one sample sequenced in a study of OX40 agonist ivuxolimab in advanced cancers. Library creation used the immunoSEQ multiplex PCR assay. Imported from immuneACCESS, the table was reduced by TCRdb to in-frame sequences with V and J called. These copies leave out some clones; in studies compared against another copy, an unresolved V gene accounts for under half, and the cause of the remainder is not known. For this sample there are about 83,000 clones; less than 95% appear just once. The ten biggest clones cover roughly 8.4% of the sample. The material sequenced was CD4+ or CD8+ T cells sorted from blood, taken in a trial of the OX40 agonist ivuxolimab. The receptors were gathered from an adult with an advanced solid tumor such as melanoma, head and neck, liver or kidney cancer.

As to this clone: Other DNA sequences in this specimen translate into the identical CDR3. The chain uses TRBV6-5 and TRBJ2-1; no definite D call. The germline CDR1 and CDR2 sequences are MNHEY and SVGAGI. Trimming removed 0 bases from V and 4 bases from J, with 4 bases in between. The length of the CDR3 is 13 residues. CDR3 region: CASSYSTYNEQFF. In DNA form, the CDR3 reads TGTGCCAGCAGTTACTCGACATACAATGAGCAGTTCTTC.

In nucleotides, the CDR3 is TGTGCCAGCAGCTTATTAGGGGGAGGGGCGCAGTATTTT. Its translation: CASSLLGGGAQYF. The J gene is TRBJ2-3, the V gene TRBV7-6, with D perhaps matching TRBD2 (7 bases). The germline CDR1 and CDR2 sequences are SGHVS and FNYEAQ. Trimming left V 2 bases short and J 10 bases short, with 13 bases between. The CDR3 length is 13 residues.

The rearrangement links TRBV7-9 to TRBJ1-1; no clear D gene. Trimming stripped 0 bases from V and 4 bases from J, with 9 bases between. The CDR3 totals 14 residues. Germline values: CDR1 SEHNR, CDR2 FQNEAQ (reference sequence). The CDR3 region is CASSLAPTGTEAFF. CDR3 bases: TGTGCCAGCAGCTTAGCACCAACGGGCACTGAAGCTTTCTTT.

J is TRBJ2-7 and V is TRBV6-5; D not certain. Germline CDR1 and CDR2: MNHEY and SVGAGI. With 7 bases removed from V and 1 base from J, the gap between germline ends came to 8 bases. The CDR3 loop spans 12 amino acids. DNA of the CDR3: TGTGCCAGCACGGGTCAATCCTACGAGCAGTACTTC. As protein: CASTGQSYEQYF.

This chain uses TRBV30 with TRBJ2-7; D uncertain. V was shortened by 2 bases and J by 2 bases, with 10 bases between the two germline ends. Germline assignment: CDR1 GTSNPN and CDR2 SVGIG (reference sequence). CDR3 size: 13 residues. Written as DNA, the CDR3 is TGTGCCTGGAGTAGGGTGACCCCCTACGAGCAGTACTTC. It specifies CAWSRVTPYEQYF.

The chain links TRBV11-2 to TRBJ2-5; D is uncertain. The germline V and J ends were trimmed by 6 bases and 5 bases, with 13 bases remaining between them. The CDR3 loop spans 13 amino acids. The germline gives CDR1 SGHAT, CDR2 FQNNGV. CDR3 DNA: TGTGCCAGCAGTCCCGGGTTCATGGAGACCCAGTACTTC. It codes for CASSPGFMETQYF.

V usage is TRBV6-5 and J usage is TRBJ1-5, with D unclear. V lost 2 bases and J 4 bases, leaving 9 bases between the germline ends. The CDR3 is 14 residues long. Germline values: CDR1 MNHEY, CDR2 SVGAGI. This CDR3 reads CASSYLSPNQPQHF. The CDR3 region has the DNA TGTGCCAGCAGTTACCTAAGCCCGAATCAGCCCCAGCATTTT.

The chain combines TRBV7-6 with TRBJ1-1, with D hard to call. The CDR3 is made up of 12 amino acids. Germline CDR1 SGHVS, CDR2 FNYEAQ. Trimming removed 1 base at V and 7 bases at J, with 7 bases between. The CDR3: CASSLVRGEAFF. CDR3 sequence (DNA): TGTGCCAGCAGCTTAGTCCGGGGTGAAGCTTTCTTT.

The rearrangement uses TRBV19 and TRBJ1-5, with D perhaps TRBD1 (6 bases). The CDR3 spans 14 residues. Trimming took 10 bases from V and 2 from J, leaving 15 bases between them. Germline loops: CDR1 LNHDA, CDR2 SQIVND (reference sequence). CDR3 DNA: TGTGCCACCGACGACAGGTGGGGCAATCAGCCCCAGCATTTT. Its protein product is CATDDRWGNQPQHF.

CDR3 DNA: TGTGCCATCAGTGGGACTAGCGGGGGATGTGGGACAGATACGCAGTATTTT. Translating gives CAISGTSGGCGTDTQYF. The V call is TRBV10-3, the J call TRBJ2-3; 13 positions agree with TRBD2. CDR3 size: 17 residues. Germline V gene sequence: CDR1 ENHRY, CDR2 SYGVKD. V gave up 4 bases and J gave up 3 bases; unmatched junction bases: 7.

The rearrangement links TRBV28 to TRBJ1-1, with D hard to call. Between the trimmed V and J ends, which lost 3 bases and 2 bases, there was a span of 7 bases. The germline V gene encodes CDR1 MDHEN and CDR2 SYDVKM. The CDR3 runs to 13 residues. CDR3 nucleotide sequence: TGTGCCAGCAGTTTTCGCATCAACACTGAAGCTTTCTTT. It yields the protein CASSFRINTEAFF.

The chain joins TRBV28 to TRBJ1-5, with D tentatively TRBD1 (5 bases). CDR1 MDHEN and CDR2 SYDVKM come from the germline V gene. The length of the CDR3 is 17 residues. Trimming removed 2 bases from V and 2 bases from J, with 16 bases in between. The CDR3 loop reads CASSLKGLSVGNQPQHF. CDR3 nucleotides: TGTGCCAGCAGTTTAAAGGGGTTGTCGGTCGGCAATCAGCCCCAGCATTTT.

The chain joins TRBV30 to TRBJ2-2; 11 bases match TRBD1. J lost 0 bases, V lost 3 bases, and 12 bases had no gene match. Germline V lookup: CDR1 GTSNPN, CDR2 SVGIG (reference sequence). This CDR3 has 19 amino acids. This CDR3 reads CAWSGTLGQGAPNTGELFF. The CDR3 DNA follows: TGTGCCTGGAGCGGAACCTTAGGACAGGGGGCACCGAACACCGGGGAGCTGTTTTTT.

The chain carries TRBV28 and TRBJ1-5; D is unresolved. Germline-derived CDR1 and CDR2 are MDHEN and SYDVKM. Trimming shortened V by 3 bases and J by 5 bases, and 5 bases separated the two germline ends. The CDR3 totals 12 residues. CDR3 in DNA: TGTGCCAGCAGTTTTCCCGATCAGCCCCAGCATTTT. It codes for CASSFPDQPQHF.

The genes are TRBV15 and TRBJ1-1; no firm D call. The CDR3 totals 12 residues. The V and J ends lost 1 base and 6 bases respectively, with 6 bases between them. From germline, CDR1 is LNHNV and CDR2 YYDKDF (reference sequence). CDR3 nucleotide sequence: TGTGCCACCAGCAGAGGTAATTCTGAAGCTTTCTTT. As protein: CATSRGNSEAFF.

The chain has TRBV7-2 and TRBJ2-4, with no clear D. V gave up 5 bases and J gave up 4 bases, with 9 bases separating them. This CDR3 comprises 13 residues. CDR1 and CDR2 (germline): SGHTA, FQGNSA. CDR3 region: CASSGPDKNIQYF. In DNA form, the CDR3 reads TGTGCCAGCAGCGGACCGGATAAAAACATTCAGTACTTC. Full variable domain (outside the CDR3, taken from reference TRBV7-2 and TRBJ2-4): GAGVSQSPSNKVTEKGKDVELRCDPISGHTALYWYRQSLGQGLEFLIYFQGNSAPDKSGLPSDRFSAERTGGSVSTLTIQRTQQEDSAVYLCASSGPDKNIQYFGAGTRLSVL.

The chain is built from TRBV13 and TRBJ2-1, with D maybe TRBD1 (5 bases). Trimming took off 8 bases at V and 0 bases at J, with 14 bases between the two ends. Germline CDR1 PRHDT, CDR2 FYEKMQ (reference sequence). This CDR3 has 15 amino acids. The CDR3 DNA follows: TGTGCCAGCGCAACAGGTCCCTTCTCCTACAATGAGCAGTTCTTC. Its translation is CASATGPFSYNEQFF.

The V and J genes are TRBV30 and TRBJ1-5; 7 nucleotides align to TRBD1. The CDR3 has 15 residues. Looked up from germline, CDR1 is GTSNPN and CDR2 is SVGIG (reference sequence). The ends lost 3 bases at V and 0 bases at J; junction bases unmatched: 5. CDR3 sequence reads: CAWSDRVYSNQPQHF. The CDR3 bases are TGTGCCTGGAGCGACAGGGTTTATAGCAATCAGCCCCAGCATTTT.

This rearrangement joins TRBV11-2 to TRBJ1-6; D unclear. V was trimmed by 0 bases and J by 1 base, leaving 4 bases between them. The CDR3 covers 15 residues. Germline V gene lookup returns CDR1 SGHAT and CDR2 FQNNGV. The DNA of the CDR3 is TGTGCCAGCAGCTTAGAGGTGTCCTATAATTCACCCCTCCACTTT. This codes for CASSLEVSYNSPLHF. Full variable domain (remainder filled in from reference TRBV11-2 and TRBJ1-6): EAGVAQSPRYKIIEKRQSVAFWCNPISGHATLYWYQQILGQGPKLLIQFQNNGVVDDSQLPKDRFSAERLKGVDSTLKIQPAKLEDSAVYLCASSLEVSYNSPLHFGNGTRLTVT.

The rearrangement uses TRBV19 and TRBJ1-6; perhaps TRBD1 as D (5 bases). This CDR3 has 11 amino acids. Trimming removed 9 bases from V and 9 bases from J, with 9 bases in between. Germline V gene lookup returns CDR1 LNHDA and CDR2 SQIVND (reference sequence). The CDR3 region is CASTGGSPLHF. For the CDR3, the DNA is TGTGCCAGCACGGGGGGTTCACCCCTCCACTTT. Full variable domain (rest looked up from reference TRBV19 and TRBJ1-6): DGGITQSPKYLFRKEGQNVTLSCEQNLNHDAMYWYRQDPGQGLRLIYYSQIVNDFQKGDIAEGYSVSREKKESFPLTVTSAQKNPTAFYLCASTGGSPLHFGNGTRLTVT.

In DNA form, the CDR3 reads TGCGCCAGCAGCCAAGTGGAGGGTTCCCTTGAAGCTTTCTTT. Its translation is CASSQVEGSLEAFF. The chain combines TRBV4-3 with TRBJ1-1; D remains ambiguous. Trimming left V 1 base short and J 7 bases short, with 13 bases between. The CDR3 runs 14 residues. Germline values: CDR1 LGHNA, CDR2 YSLEER.

This chain connects TRBV7-2 to TRBJ1-1; D ambiguous. The CDR3 has 13 amino acids. Trimming removed 4 bases from V and 6 bases from J, with 12 bases in between. Germline CDR1 reads SGHTA; CDR2 reads FQGNSA. CDR3 residues: CASSSRREAEAFF. Here the CDR3 DNA reads TGTGCCAGCAGCTCGCGACGGGAGGCTGAAGCTTTCTTT.

The chain has TRBV6-1 and TRBJ2-1; the match to TRBD1 covers 7 bases. The CDR3 spans 19 residues. In germline, CDR1 is MNHNS, CDR2 SASEGT. V lost 2 bases and J lost 0; bases outside the gene matches: 13. The chain's CDR3 is CASSELERQGVFSYNEQFF. Here the CDR3 DNA reads TGTGCCAGCAGTGAACTCGAGCGGCAGGGGGTTTTCTCCTACAATGAGCAGTTCTTC.

The chain is built from TRBV28 and TRBJ1-1; TRBD1 is a possible D gene (6 bases). V lost 6 bases, J lost 5 bases, and 16 bases lay in between. Germline V lookup: CDR1 MDHEN, CDR2 SYDVKM. The CDR3 has 14 amino acids. As DNA, the CDR3 is TGTGCCAGCAGCCTAACAGGGTTGGGGACTGAAGCTTTCTTT. This codes for CASSLTGLGTEAFF.

CDR3 sequence (DNA): TGTGCCAGCAGCAACCCAGGGCGAAATTCACCCCTCCACTTT. It is translated as CASSNPGRNSPLHF. This chain connects TRBV6-5 to TRBJ1-6; D is perhaps TRBD1 (5 bases). Germline V gene data show CDR1 as MNHEY and CDR2 as SVGAGI. V gave up 6 bases and J gave up 7 bases, with 13 bases separating them. The CDR3 covers 14 residues.